This is a list of T cell receptor beta chains from one sample in a study of beta chain features in type 1 diabetes. The table came from immunoSEQ multiplex PCR; TCRdb's copy has only in-frame clones and leaves some out. The sample includes under 250,000 clones, roughly 13% of them seen just once. Source material: naive CD4+ T cells from blood. These receptors were taken from a man aged 30 to 39 with type 1 diabetes. The CDR3 runs from the conserved cysteine through the conserved F or W. A D gene is named only where the DNA matches it firmly. The size of a clone is reported for some rows only, either as once, few or many, or as a class for expanded clones.

DNA,CDR3,size,V,D,J
TGCAGCGTTGCAACGACGGGGGTTGGCGGCGAGACCCAGTACTTC,CSVATTGVGGETQYF,few,TRBV29-1,.,TRBJ2-5
TGTGCCAGCAGCAGGTGGGGCGGACAGAACTATGGCTACACCTTC,CASSRWGGQNYGYTF,few,TRBV7-9,.,TRBJ1-2
TGTGCCAGCAGTCCGACTAGCGTATACAATGAGCAGTTCTTC,CASSPTSVYNEQFF,.,TRBV2,TRBD2,TRBJ2-1
TGTGCCAGTAGTATGTTAAGGACGGGAATCAATCAGCCCCAGCATTTT,CASSMLRTGINQPQHF,few,TRBV19,.,TRBJ1-5
TGTGCCAGCAGCCAAGGGACCTCTTCAGGGGGCTGGAAGGGGGCCAACGTCCTGACTTTC,CASSQGTSSGGWKGANVLTF,.,TRBV4-2,TRBD1,TRBJ2-6
TGTGCCAGCAGCTCCCTGGGGGGCGGGGGCCCGAGCACAGATACGCAGTATTTT,CASSSLGGGGPSTDTQYF,few,TRBV9,.,TRBJ2-3
TGCAGCGTTAGGACAGGGGGCAACACCGGGGAGCTGTTTTTT,CSVRTGGNTGELFF,.,TRBV29-1,TRBD1,TRBJ2-2
TGTGCCAGCAGTAACTACAGGGGCACCTACGAGCAGTACTTC,CASSNYRGTYEQYF,.,TRBV25-1,TRBD1,TRBJ2-7
TGCGCCAGCAGCTCACAGGGTGGCTCCTACGAGCAGTACTTC,CASSSQGGSYEQYF,few,TRBV5-1,.,TRBJ2-7
TGCGCCAGCAGCTTGGCCCTTCCAGATACGCAGTATTTT,CASSLALPDTQYF,.,TRBV5-1,.,TRBJ2-3
TGTGCCACAAGACAGGGCATTAACTACGAGCAGTACTTC,CATRQGINYEQYF,.,TRBV6-5,TRBD1,TRBJ2-7